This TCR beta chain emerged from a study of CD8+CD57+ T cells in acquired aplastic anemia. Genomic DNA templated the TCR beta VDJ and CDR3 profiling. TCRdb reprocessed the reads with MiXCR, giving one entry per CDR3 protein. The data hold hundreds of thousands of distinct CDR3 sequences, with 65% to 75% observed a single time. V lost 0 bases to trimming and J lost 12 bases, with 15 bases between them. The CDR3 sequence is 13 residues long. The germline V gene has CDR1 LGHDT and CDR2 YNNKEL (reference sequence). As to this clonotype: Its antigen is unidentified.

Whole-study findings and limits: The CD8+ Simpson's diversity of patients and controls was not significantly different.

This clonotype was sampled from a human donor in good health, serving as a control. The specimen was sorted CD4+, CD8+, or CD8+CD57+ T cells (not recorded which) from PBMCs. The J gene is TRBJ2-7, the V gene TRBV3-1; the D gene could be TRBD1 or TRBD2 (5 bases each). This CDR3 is CASSQDEGRNAYF. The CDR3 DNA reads TGTGCCAGCAGCCAAGATGAGGGGCGGAATGCGTACTTC.